A single sample gave rise to the 3 T cell receptor beta chains below, sequenced in a study of shared clonotypes between healthy human individuals. TCRdb keeps only in-frame clones here, not all; method: immunoSEQ multiplex PCR. The data contain under 600,000 clones, about 96% of them singletons. The sequencing input was naive CD4+ T cells sorted from blood. The subset denotes: CD45RA+ positively selected. Receptor source: a woman in her twenties or thirties in good health.

The J gene is TRBJ2-1, the V gene TRBV27; D uncertain. CDR3 length: 16 amino acids. V lost 8 bases and J 2 bases, leaving 19 bases between the germline ends. From germline, CDR1 is MNHEY and CDR2 SMNVEV (reference sequence). For the CDR3, the DNA is TGTGCCAGCCAAACCCGTGGACCTCGGACCTACAATGAGCAGTTCTTC. It codes for CASQTRGPRTYNEQFF.

The chain employs TRBV6-1 and TRBJ1-3; D remains ambiguous. Germline-derived CDR1 and CDR2 are MNHNS and SASEGT. The CDR3 extends over 13 amino acids. The V and J ends lost 1 base and 0 bases respectively, with 1 base between them. The CDR3 region is CASSEDSGNTIYF. The DNA for the CDR3 is TGTGCCAGCAGTGAAGACTCTGGAAACACCATATATTTT.

The J gene is TRBJ1-2, the V gene TRBV18, with D perhaps matching TRBD1 (5 bases). CDR1 and CDR2 from the germline V gene are KGHSH and LQKENI. The CDR3 length is 12 residues. The V end lost 3 bases, the J end lost 6 bases, and 8 bases lay between the germline ends. The CDR3 DNA is TGTGCCAGCTCACCTCAGGGAAATGGCTACACCTTC. The encoded protein is CASSPQGNGYTF. Full variable domain (outside the CDR3, taken from reference TRBV18 and TRBJ1-2): NAGVMQNPRHLVRRRGQEARLRCSPMKGHSHVYWYRQLPEEGLKFMVYLQKENIIDESGMPKERFSAEFPKEGPSILRIQQVVRGDSAAYFCASSPQGNGYTFGSGTRLTVV.